A selection of T cell receptor beta chains follows, all from one sample in a study of molecular identifiers for immune sequencing clone quantification. TCRdb re-derived calls from the PCR reads in MiXCR, one entry per CDR3 protein. The top ten hold under 0.95% of the sample, which has over 600,000 distinct CDR3 sequences, 20% seen once. The sample was naive CD8+ T cells from blood, with Jurkat cell RNA spiked in. The receptors shown here come from a human donor in good health. Some libraries in this study had Jurkat cell RNA spiked in. CDR3s include the opening cysteine and the closing phenylalanine or tryptophan. Part of the rows lack a size; the others show once, few, many or a class for expanded clones.

cdr3_length: 15; clone_size: few; v_call: TRBV19; cdr3_aa: CASSLRPLSYNEQFF
cdr3_length: 15; clone_size: -; v_call: TRBV21-1; cdr3_aa: CASSKVEASSYEQYF
cdr3_length: 12; clone_size: few; v_call: TRBV27; cdr3_aa: CASSGTAHTQYF
cdr3_length: 15; clone_size: -; v_call: TRBV12-3/TRBV12-4; cdr3_aa: CASSLGWTSSYEQYF
cdr3_length: 15; clone_size: many; v_call: TRBV30; cdr3_aa: CAWSVKVSGSDEQYF
cdr3_length: 16; clone_size: few; v_call: TRBV3-1; cdr3_aa: CASSQTTSASSYEQYF
cdr3_length: 15; clone_size: many; v_call: TRBV4-1; cdr3_aa: CASSQDVYSTDTQYF
cdr3_length: 13; clone_size: -; v_call: TRBV6-1; cdr3_aa: CASSERGFGEQLF
cdr3_length: 18; clone_size: many; v_call: TRBV4-3; cdr3_aa: CASSQDGLAGGPSDTQYF
cdr3_length: 16; clone_size: many; v_call: TRBV28; cdr3_aa: CASSLDRIGSLETQYF
cdr3_length: 13; clone_size: many; v_call: TRBV27; cdr3_aa: CASSFGGGYEQYF
cdr3_length: 14; clone_size: few; v_call: TRBV12-5; cdr3_aa: CASGLYNRVGEQYF
cdr3_length: 16; clone_size: -; v_call: TRBV19; cdr3_aa: CASSMGGRALTDEQFF
cdr3_length: 17; clone_size: many; v_call: TRBV27; cdr3_aa: CASSLGLAGASSNEQFF
cdr3_length: 15; clone_size: many; v_call: TRBV28; cdr3_aa: CASSLRLTGGREQYF
cdr3_length: 12; clone_size: few; v_call: TRBV18; cdr3_aa: CASTTGDYEQYF
cdr3_length: 14; clone_size: many; v_call: TRBV15; cdr3_aa: CATSRERTAYGYTF
cdr3_length: 14; clone_size: many; v_call: TRBV11-2; cdr3_aa: CASSASGPTTEAFF
cdr3_length: 16; clone_size: many; v_call: TRBV14; cdr3_aa: CASSQLRGESTDTQYF
cdr3_length: 16; clone_size: many; v_call: TRBV20-1; cdr3_aa: CSAEEGTSGRTDTQYF
cdr3_length: 13; clone_size: many; v_call: TRBV11-2; cdr3_aa: CASSPPLGDEQYF
cdr3_length: 14; clone_size: many; v_call: TRBV28; cdr3_aa: CASSPGRGNQPQHF